The 17 T cell receptor beta chains below were found in one sample sequenced in a study of T-cell memory formation after mild COVID-19. Each CDR3 protein gets one entry after TCRdb re-called the 5' RACE reads with MiXCR. The sample has about 82,000 distinct CDR3 sequences, roughly an eighth seen once. The material sequenced was PBMCs or a T cell subset sorted from them (not recorded which). The receptors here all came from an adult woman who had mild COVID-19 (a few samples of this study predate the infection). Cell type and time point are not known.

This sequence joins TRBV5-1 and TRBJ1-5; weak D call: TRBD1 (6 bases). CDR3 length: 16 residues. Trimming cost V 5 bases and J 6 bases, with 21 bases left between them. Germline values: CDR1 SGHRS, CDR2 YFSETQ. The CDR3 coding sequence is TGCGCCAGCAGTCCCATCGCCGGGGGCCCAGGTCAGCCCCAGCATTTT. It specifies CASSPIAGGPGQPQHF.

The J gene is TRBJ2-1, the V gene TRBV9; D remains unclear. This CDR3 has 14 amino acids. V dropped 0 bases and J dropped 7 bases, with 11 bases sitting between them. The V gene's germline CDR1 is SGDLS and CDR2 YYNGEE. CDR3 coding DNA: TGTGCCAGCAGCGTAGAGGCAGTAATTAATGAGCAGTTCTTC. It translates to CASSVEAVINEQFF. The full variable domain, in which reference TRBV9 and TRBJ2-1 provide the parts outside the CDR3, is DSGVTQTPKHLITATGQRVTLRCSPRSGDLSVYWYQQSLDQGLQFLIQYYNGEERAKGNILERFSAQQFPDLHSELNLSSLELGDSALYFCASSVEAVINEQFFGPGTRLTVL.

As DNA, the CDR3 is TGTGCCAGCAGCTCAACTCTTACAGGGTCCCACGAGCAGTACTTC. Protein sequence: CASSSTLTGSHEQYF. V usage is TRBV7-9 and J usage is TRBJ2-7, with a tentative D call TRBD1 (6 bases). The V gene's germline CDR1 is SEHNR and CDR2 FQNEAQ (reference sequence). This CDR3 spans 15 amino acids. Trimming took 4 bases from V and 5 from J, leaving 18 bases between them.

V is TRBV7-9 and J is TRBJ1-1; TRBD1 is a possible D gene (6 bases). The CDR3 runs 16 residues. Trimming took off 3 bases at V and 4 bases at J, with 18 bases between the two ends. CDR1 SEHNR and CDR2 FQNEAQ come from the germline V gene (reference sequence). CDR3 sequence: CASSFIRGGGVTEAFF. In DNA, the CDR3 is TGTGCCAGCAGCTTCATTAGGGGGGGTGGTGTCACTGAAGCTTTCTTT.

The chain couples TRBV9 to TRBJ2-3; D might be TRBD2 (5 bases). Trimming cost V 2 bases and J 0 bases, with 13 bases left between them. The CDR3 has 16 residues. CDR1 and CDR2 from the germline V gene are SGDLS and YYNGEE. CDR3 in DNA: TGTGCCAGCAGCGTCGTAACGGGATCTAGCACAGATACGCAGTATTTT. This gives the protein CASSVVTGSSTDTQYF.

The chain is built from TRBV12-3 or TRBV12-4 and TRBJ2-7; 8 nucleotides agree with TRBD1. V was clipped by 6 bases and J by 5 bases; unmatched bases: 9. The CDR3 loop spans 14 amino acids. CDR3 sequence: CASSPLAGGDEQYF. The CDR3 DNA reads as TGTGCCAGCAGCCCCCTTGCAGGGGGCGACGAGCAGTACTTC.

Only a few counts were recorded for this clonotype. The rearrangement uses TRBV12-3 or TRBV12-4 and TRBJ2-1; 7 bases are shared with TRBD1. After removal of 6 bases from V and 7 bases from J, the junction contained 9 bases not matched to a gene. The CDR3 length is 14 residues. Here the CDR3 reads CASSLTGARNEQFF. The CDR3 DNA reads TGTGCCAGCAGCTTAACAGGGGCCCGGAATGAGCAGTTCTTC.

V and J are TRBV3-1 and TRBJ2-5, with TRBD2 matching 7 bases. The CDR3 is made up of 13 amino acids. J lost 4 bases, V lost 5 bases, and 4 bases had no gene match. Germline CDR1 is LGHDT and CDR2 is YNNKEL (reference sequence). This CDR3 is CASSSTSLETQYF. Here the CDR3 DNA reads TGTGCCAGCAGCTCGACTAGCTTAGAGACCCAGTACTTC.

This clonotype was found many times. The chain joins TRBV6-5 to TRBJ2-7; either TRBD1 or TRBD2 may supply D (5 bases each). The CDR3 runs to 15 residues. Trimming took 0 bases from V and 0 from J, leaving 9 bases between them. CDR1 is MNHEY, CDR2 SVGAGI, per germline. CDR3 bases: TGTGCCAGCAGTTACTCGGCCGGGACCTCCTACGAGCAGTACTTC. As protein: CASSYSAGTSYEQYF.

The rearrangement uses TRBV29-1 and TRBJ2-2, with D hard to call. The CDR3 length is 11 residues. The germline V gene encodes CDR1 SQVTM and CDR2 ANQGSEA. The germline V and J ends were trimmed by 6 bases and 6 bases, with 8 bases remaining between them. The CDR3 DNA follows: TGCAGCGTAAATCGGGCCGGGGAGCTGTTTTTT. Amino acids: CSVNRAGELFF.

There are a few counts of this clonotype. As DNA, the CDR3 is TGTGCCAGCAACGGCCCTACTGGGTCGGGAGGACCTGGGGCCAACGTCCTGACTTTC. It yields the protein CASNGPTGSGGPGANVLTF. V and J are TRBV11-3 and TRBJ2-6; 7 bases are a match to TRBD2. Germline CDR1 reads SGHNT; CDR2 reads YENEEA. V lost 7 bases and J lost 2; bases outside the gene matches: 17. This CDR3 is 19 amino acids long.

This clonotype was found a few times. This chain connects TRBV7-9 to TRBJ1-6; 7 bases fit TRBD1. Trimming cost V 5 bases and J 5 bases; bases outside gene matches: 6. The CDR3 is made up of 15 amino acids. Germline V gives CDR1 SEHNR, CDR2 FQNEAQ (reference sequence). Written as DNA, the CDR3 is TGTGCCAGCAGCGCCTCCGGGACAGATAATTCACCCCTCCACTTT. Translation gives CASSASGTDNSPLHF.

The chain is built from TRBV7-9 and TRBJ2-1; D is possibly TRBD1 or TRBD2 (5 bases each). The ends were cut back, 8 bases at V and 6 bases at J, with 20 bases in the middle. This CDR3 comprises 15 residues. Per the germline V gene, CDR1 is SEHNR and CDR2 is FQNEAQ (reference sequence). CDR3 region: CASDPGLVGTNEQFF. The CDR3, as DNA: TGTGCCAGCGACCCAGGGCTAGTGGGGACCAATGAGCAGTTCTTC.

The sample holds one count of this clonotype. This chain joins TRBV12-3 or TRBV12-4 and TRBJ1-1, with D tentatively TRBD1 (5 bases). Between the trimmed V and J ends, which lost 5 bases and 1 base, there was a span of 8 bases. The CDR3 extends over 13 amino acids. The CDR3 DNA follows: TGTGCCAGCAGTCAGACAGCGAACACTGAAGCTTTCTTT. This encodes CASSQTANTEAFF.

The sample holds a few counts of this clonotype. The chain has TRBV9 and TRBJ2-7, with D unresolved. Deletions cut 4 bases from V and 2 bases from J, with 19 bases between. The germline CDR1 and CDR2 sequences are SGDLS and YYNGEE. This CDR3 is 16 amino acids long. The CDR3 DNA sequence: TGTGCCAGCAGCCACCGGACGGATCCGGGTCCCTACGAGCAGTACTTC. This encodes CASSHRTDPGPYEQYF.

This clonotype was counted only a few times. The rearrangement links TRBV14 to TRBJ2-7, with TRBD1 matching 8 bases. V gave up 1 base and J gave up 1 base; unmatched junction bases: 6. The CDR3 is 16 residues long. In germline, CDR1 is SGHDN, CDR2 FVKESK. CDR3 amino acids: CASSQGPGTGSYEQYF. CDR3 in DNA: TGTGCCAGCAGCCAAGGACCCGGGACAGGATCCTACGAGCAGTACTTC.

This clonotype was recorded a few times. The chain has TRBV5-1 and TRBJ2-7; 7 bases line up with TRBD2. The ends lost 0 bases at V and 2 bases at J; junction bases unmatched: 5. Germline V gives CDR1 SGHRS, CDR2 YFSETQ. The CDR3 is 15 residues long. In DNA form, the CDR3 reads TGCGCCAGCAGCTTGGCGGCTAGCGGAACCTACGAGCAGTACTTC. Amino acid sequence: CASSLAASGTYEQYF.